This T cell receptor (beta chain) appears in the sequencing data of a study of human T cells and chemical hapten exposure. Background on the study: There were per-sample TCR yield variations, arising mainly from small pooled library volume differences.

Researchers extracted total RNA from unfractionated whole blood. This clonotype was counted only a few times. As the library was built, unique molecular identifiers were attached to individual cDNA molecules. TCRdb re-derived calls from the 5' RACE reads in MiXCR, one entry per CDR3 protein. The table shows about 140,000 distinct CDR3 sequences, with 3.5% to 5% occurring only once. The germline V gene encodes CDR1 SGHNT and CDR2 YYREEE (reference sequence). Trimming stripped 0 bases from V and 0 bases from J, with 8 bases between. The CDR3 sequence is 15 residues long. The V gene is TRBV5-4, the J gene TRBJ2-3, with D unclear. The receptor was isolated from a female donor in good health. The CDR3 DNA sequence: TGTGCCAGCAGCTTGGCTCATCGGAGCACAGATACGCAGTATTTT. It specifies CASSLAHRSTDTQYF.